A single count supports the clone carrying this TCR beta chain. The antigen is not known. V lost 5 bases and J lost 0, with 11 bases in between. In germline, CDR1 is SGHKS, CDR2 YYEKEE (reference sequence). CDR3 size: 14 residues. The data were taken from a study of Ad26.COV2.S vaccination and SARS-CoV-2 variants. At the level of the study: Donor was in the COV1001 Ad26.COV2.S trial arm. Administration of Ad26.COV2.S was intramuscular, either once or twice 56 days apart.

Treatment: around 19 received Ad26.COV2.S at low or high dose, single or two shots; 5 received placebo; per-sample allocation not given. All samples were drawn on day 63, counting from the first vaccine or placebo injection. General study points: Possible underestimation of total T cell responses by the TCR breadth and depth analyses was noted. Reported findings describe substantial breadth in spike-specific CD8+ and CD4+ T cell responses following vaccination.

Method: immunoSEQ multiplex PCR; TCRdb's copy keeps in-frame clones and lacks some. Found here are about 350,000 clones, around 89% of them singletons; the top ten hold 5%. The specimen comprised peripheral blood, sampled in a trial of Ad26.COV2.S vaccine versus placebo. The rearrangement uses TRBV5-5 and TRBJ2-5; D is undetermined. The receptor was derived from a person aged 18 to 65 who received the Ad26.COV2.S COVID-19 vaccine or a placebo. As DNA, the CDR3 is TGTGCCAGCAGGATGGACGCCTACCAAGAGACCCAGTACTTC. Its translation is CASRMDAYQETQYF.